The clone carrying this TCR beta chain was seen a few times. The antigen is unknown. Germline CDR1 DFQATT, CDR2 SNEGSKA (reference sequence). Trimming removed 6 bases at V and 4 bases at J, with 16 bases between. This CDR3 has 14 residues. Template-switching 5'RACE yielded the TCR cDNA; a universal primer site and UMIs were added in the process. TCRdb itself ran the 5' RACE reads through MiXCR, one entry per CDR3 protein. The sample lists 300,000 to 450,000 distinct CDR3 sequences, around 8.1% seen once, with 15% to 20% in the top ten. This sample is drawn from a study of T cells after yellow fever vaccination. The study's findings and limits: Most primary-vaccination clones recurred post-booster (around 95% CD4, around 86% CD8). Repertoires obtained by FACS sorting could include abundant clonotypes that entered as contaminants from the bulk population. On re-exposure, the response was weaker but peaked faster, at day 5 versus 15.

The rearrangement links TRBV20-1 to TRBJ1-5, with D possibly matching TRBD1 (6 bases). The sample consisted of PBMCs, taken about 49 days after the first yellow fever vaccination. The origin of this receptor is a young man who received the YFV17D yellow fever vaccine. CDR3 in DNA: TGCAGTGCCAGGGTTCAGGGGACGAATCAGCCCCAGCATTTT. Encoded protein: CSARVQGTNQPQHF.